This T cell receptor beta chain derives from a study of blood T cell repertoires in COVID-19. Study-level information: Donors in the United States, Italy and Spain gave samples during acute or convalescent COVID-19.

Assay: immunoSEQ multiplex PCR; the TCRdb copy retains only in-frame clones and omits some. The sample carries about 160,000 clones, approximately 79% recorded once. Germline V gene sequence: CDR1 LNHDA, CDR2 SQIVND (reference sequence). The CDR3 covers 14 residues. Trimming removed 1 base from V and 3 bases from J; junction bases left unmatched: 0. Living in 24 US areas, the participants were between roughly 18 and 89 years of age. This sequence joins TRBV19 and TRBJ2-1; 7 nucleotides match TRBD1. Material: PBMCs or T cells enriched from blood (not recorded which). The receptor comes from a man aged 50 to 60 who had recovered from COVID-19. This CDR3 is CASSIGQGYNEQFF. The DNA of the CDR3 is TGTGCCAGTAGTATAGGACAGGGCTACAATGAGCAGTTCTTC.